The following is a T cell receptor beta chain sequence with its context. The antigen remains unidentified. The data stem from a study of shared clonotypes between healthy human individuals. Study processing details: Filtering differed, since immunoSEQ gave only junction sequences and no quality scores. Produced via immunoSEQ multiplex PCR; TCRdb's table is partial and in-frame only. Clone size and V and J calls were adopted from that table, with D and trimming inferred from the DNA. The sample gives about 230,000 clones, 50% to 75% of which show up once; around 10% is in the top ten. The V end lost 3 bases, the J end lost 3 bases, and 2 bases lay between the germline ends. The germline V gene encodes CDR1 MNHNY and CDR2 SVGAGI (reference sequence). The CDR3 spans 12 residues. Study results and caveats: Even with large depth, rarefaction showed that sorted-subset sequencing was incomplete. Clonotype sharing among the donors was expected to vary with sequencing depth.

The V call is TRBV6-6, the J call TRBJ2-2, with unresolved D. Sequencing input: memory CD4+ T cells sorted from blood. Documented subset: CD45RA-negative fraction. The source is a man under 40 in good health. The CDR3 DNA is TGTGCCAGCAGTTATCACACCGGGGAGCTGTTTTTT. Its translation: CASSYHTGELFF.